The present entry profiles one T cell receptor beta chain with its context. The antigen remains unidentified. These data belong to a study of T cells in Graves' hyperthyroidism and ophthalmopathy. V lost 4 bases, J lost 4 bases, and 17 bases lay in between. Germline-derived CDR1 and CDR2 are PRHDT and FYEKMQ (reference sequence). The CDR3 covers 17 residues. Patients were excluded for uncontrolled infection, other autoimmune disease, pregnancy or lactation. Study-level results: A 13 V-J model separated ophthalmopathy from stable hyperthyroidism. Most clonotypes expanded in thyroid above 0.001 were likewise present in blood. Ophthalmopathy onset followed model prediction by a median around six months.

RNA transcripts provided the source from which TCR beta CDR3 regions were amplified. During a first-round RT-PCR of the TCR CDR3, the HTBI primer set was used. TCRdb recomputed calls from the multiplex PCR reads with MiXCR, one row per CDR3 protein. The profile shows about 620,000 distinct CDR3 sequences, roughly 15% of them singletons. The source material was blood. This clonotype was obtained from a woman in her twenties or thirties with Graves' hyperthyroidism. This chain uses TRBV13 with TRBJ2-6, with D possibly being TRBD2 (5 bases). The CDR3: CASSYLGPRGGANVLTF. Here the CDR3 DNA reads TGTGCCAGCAGCTATCTAGGCCCTCGGGGAGGGGCCAACGTCCTGACTTTC.